The T cell receptor (beta chain) described here comes from a study of shared clonotypes between healthy human individuals. The sorted-subset replicate PCRs were given around 190 ng DNA, which is some 29,000 T cell genomes. Generated by immunoSEQ multiplex PCR, the TCRdb table keeps only in-frame clones and is missing some. This table has over a million clones, around 97% appearing once. Remarks on this clone: Its antigen is currently unknown. In the same sample, other DNA sequences code for this CDR3.

Study-wide points: Sharing across four donors was seen in roughly 5% of naive CD4 clonotypes. Estimated richness was generally greater in naive than memory subsets.

This CDR3 has 13 amino acids. Germline V CDR1 and CDR2: MDHEN, SYDVKM. Trimming removed 5 bases from V and 4 bases from J, with 9 bases in between. CD45RA-negative memory and CD45RA+ naive subsets were split from the CD4+ cells. The specimen sequenced was naive CD4+ T cells sorted from blood. Specified subset: CD45RA+ positively selected. The gene calls are TRBV28 and TRBJ1-3; D call uncertain. The TCR comes from a man aged 25-45 years in good health. The DNA of the CDR3 is TGTGCCAGCAGTCTTCTTGGAGGAAACACCATATATTTT. It encodes CASSLLGGNTIYF. Drawing the rest from reference TRBV28 and TRBJ1-3, the complete variable domain is DVKVTQSSRYLVKRTGEKVFLECVQDMDHENMFWYRQDPGLGLRLIYFSYDVKMKEKGDIPEGYSVSREKKERFSLILESASTNQTSMYLCASSLLGGNTIYFGEGSWLTVV.